A selection of T cell receptor beta chains follows, all from one sample in a study of graft-versus-host responses after intestinal transplantation. Using immunoSEQ multiplex PCR, the repertoire was profiled, and TCRdb retains in-frame clones only, with some absent. The sample includes over 40,000 clones, about 93% of them seen just once. This specimen consisted of PBMCs, obtained more than 750 days after a first intestinal transplant, on the day of a second. The receptors shown here come from a human patient who received an intestinal transplant, so some T cells may come from the graft donor. CDR3s include the opening cysteine and the closing phenylalanine or tryptophan. A D gene is named only where the DNA matches it firmly. A row's size may be missing; if present it is once, few, many or a size class.

j_call v_call d_call clone_size cdr3_aa cdr3_nt
TRBJ2-5 TRBV28 TRBD2 NA CASSFIIAGAQETQYF TGTGCCAGCAGTTTTATAATAGCGGGAGCACAAGAGACCCAGTACTTC
TRBJ2-7 TRBV2 TRBD1 NA CASSSPGQIYEQYF TGTGCCAGCAGCTCGCCGGGACAGATCTACGAGCAGTACTTC
TRBJ2-3 TRBV5-1 TRBD2 NA CASSLEGLAESTDTQYF TGCGCCAGCAGCTTAGAGGGACTAGCGGAAAGCACAGATACGCAGTATTTT
TRBJ2-1 TRBV14 NA NA CASSQDLLFNEQFF TGTGCCAGCAGCCAAGACCTCCTCTTTAATGAGCAGTTCTTC
TRBJ2-2 TRBV5-1 TRBD2 NA CASSLDRAGVWTGELFF TGCGCCAGCAGCTTGGATAGAGCGGGAGTGTGGACCGGGGAGCTGTTTTTT
TRBJ2-7 TRBV5-1 NA NA CASSLVGSSYEQYF TGCGCCAGCAGCTTGGTGGGAAGCTCCTACGAGCAGTACTTC
TRBJ2-1 TRBV6-5 NA NA CASSYETGAHEQFF TGTGCCAGCAGTTACGAAACGGGAGCCCATGAGCAGTTCTTC
TRBJ2-1 TRBV11-2 TRBD2 once CASSLGPSGNYNEQFF TGTGCCAGCAGCTTAGGCCCTAGCGGGAACTACAATGAGCAGTTCTTC
TRBJ1-1 TRBV30 NA NA CAWSPRPLNTEAFF TGTGCCTGGAGTCCACGGCCCTTGAACACTGAAGCTTTCTTT
TRBJ2-7 TRBV25-1 TRBD2 NA CASTRKLAGGEQYF TGTGCCAGCACCCGAAAGCTAGCGGGAGGTGAGCAGTACTTC
TRBJ1-1 TRBV30 TRBD1 NA CAWEGQGRAFF TGTGCCTGGGAAGGACAGGGCCGAGCTTTCTTT
TRBJ1-2 TRBV2 NA NA CASTRSGPNYGYTF TGTGCCAGCACCCGGAGCGGACCTAACTATGGCTACACCTTC
TRBJ1-6 TRBV9 NA NA CASSVGGSSYNSPLHF TGTGCCAGCAGCGTCGGCGGGAGCTCCTATAATTCACCCCTCCACTTT
TRBJ1-1 TRBV11-3 NA NA CASSLRVYENTEAFF TGTGCCAGCAGCCTCAGGGTTTATGAGAACACTGAAGCTTTCTTT
TRBJ2-7 TRBV5-6 NA NA CASSLNHEQYF TGTGCCAGCAGCTTGAACCACGAGCAGTACTTC
TRBJ2-1 TRBV4-1 NA NA CASSQEGSIYRWDEQFF TGCGCCAGCAGCCAAGAGGGCTCCATATACAGGTGGGATGAGCAGTTCTTC
TRBJ2-7 TRBV14 NA NA CASSQVHREQYF TGTGCCAGCAGCCAAGTGCATCGCGAGCAGTACTTC
TRBJ2-2 TRBV2 NA NA CASSELATGTGELFF TGTGCCAGCAGTGAGTTAGCGACCGGCACCGGGGAGCTGTTTTTT
TRBJ1-4 TRBV25-1 TRBD1 NA CASSALTGLKNEKLFF TGTGCCAGCAGTGCGCTGACAGGGCTAAAGAATGAAAAACTGTTTTTT
TRBJ1-5 TRBV2 NA NA CASRYNQPQHF TGTGCCAGCAGGTACAATCAGCCCCAGCATTTT
TRBJ2-6 TRBV6-5 TRBD1 NA CASRTGSAGANVLTF TGTGCCAGCAGGACAGGGTCTGCTGGGGCCAACGTCCTGACTTTC
TRBJ1-1 TRBV19 NA NA CASSMSSSLNTEAFF TGTGCCAGTAGTATGTCGTCCAGCCTGAACACTGAAGCTTTCTTT
TRBJ2-1 TRBV15 NA NA CATSRDVQAGWFF TGTGCCACCAGCAGAGATGTACAGGCTGGGTGGTTCTTC
TRBJ2-1 TRBV28 NA NA CASKGFDEQFF TGTGCCAGCAAGGGGTTCGATGAGCAGTTCTTC
TRBJ2-1 TRBV27 NA NA CASSLAGSNEQFF TGTGCCAGCAGTTTGGCAGGTTCGAATGAGCAGTTCTTC
TRBJ1-3 TRBV18 NA NA CASSPGQSGNTIYF TGTGCCAGCTCACCTGGACAGTCTGGAAACACCATATATTTT
TRBJ2-7 TRBV5-4 NA NA CASSSNYNEQYF TGTGCCAGCAGCTCTAACTACAACGAGCAGTACTTC
TRBJ2-7 TRBV29-1 NA NA CSVAGSPGEQYF TGCAGCGTTGCCGGGAGTCCCGGCGAGCAGTACTTC
TRBJ1-3 TRBV18 NA NA CASSSAGEAGNTIYF TGTGCCAGCTCATCCGCGGGTGAGGCTGGAAACACCATATATTTT
TRBJ1-5 TRBV7-6 NA NA CASSLGSSGTHQPQHF TGTGCCAGCAGCTTAGGGTCGTCAGGGACACATCAGCCCCAGCATTTT
TRBJ1-4 TRBV30 TRBD1 NA CAWSGGTGSEKLFF TGTGCCTGGAGTGGCGGGACAGGGTCTGAAAAACTGTTTTTT
TRBJ2-1 TRBV5-1 TRBD2 NA CASSLTGLAMNEQFF TGCGCCAGCAGCCTTACCGGACTAGCGATGAATGAGCAGTTCTTC
TRBJ2-7 TRBV11-2 TRBD1 NA CASSLDWKGQYPEDEQYF TGTGCCAGCAGCTTAGACTGGAAGGGACAGTACCCGGAAGACGAGCAGTACTTC
TRBJ1-2 TRBV28 TRBD1 NA CASSSDRGGYTF TGTGCCAGCAGTTCTGACAGGGGAGGCTACACCTTC
TRBJ2-3 TRBV5-1 NA NA CASSLDKGDTQYF TGCGCCAGCAGCTTGGACAAGGGTGATACGCAGTATTTT
TRBJ1-1 TRBV7-6 NA NA CASRAGMNTEAFF TGTGCCAGCAGGGCCGGCATGAACACTGAAGCTTTCTTT
TRBJ2-1 TRBV9 NA NA CASSLGTSYNEQFF TGTGCCAGCAGCCTCGGGACTTCTTACAATGAGCAGTTCTTC
TRBJ2-7 TRBV5-1 TRBD2 NA CASSRAGLAGVEQYF TGCGCCAGCAGCCGGGCGGGACTAGCGGGAGTCGAGCAGTACTTC
TRBJ2-3 TRBV5-4 NA few CASTMGGLSTDTQYF TGTGCCAGCACCATGGGGGGCCTATCCACAGATACGCAGTATTTT
TRBJ2-7 TRBV7-8 TRBD2 NA CASSLVLIAGSLGQQYF TGTGCCAGCAGCTTAGTATTGATAGCGGGATCACTGGGACAGCAGTACTTC
TRBJ2-5 TRBV5-6 NA NA CASSLFIGELETQYF TGTGCCAGCAGCTTATTTATTGGGGAATTGGAGACCCAGTACTTC
TRBJ2-7 TRBV2 TRBD2 NA CASALGLAGPQYF TGTGCCAGCGCTTTAGGACTAGCGGGCCCCCAGTACTTC
TRBJ1-2 TRBV10-3 NA NA CAISEYLGNGYTF TGTGCCATCAGTGAGTATCTTGGGAATGGCTACACCTTC
TRBJ1-1 TRBV6-1 NA NA CASASRETEAFF TGTGCCAGCGCCTCAAGGGAAACTGAAGCTTTCTTT
TRBJ2-7 TRBV28 TRBD2 NA CASSRGLAGTYEQYF TGTGCCAGCAGTAGGGGACTAGCGGGAACCTACGAGCAGTACTTC
TRBJ2-7 TRBV6-5 NA NA CASGVYEQYF TGTGCCAGCGGCGTTTACGAGCAGTACTTC
TRBJ1-2 TRBV6-6 NA NA CASSFLTTGGGYTF TGTGCCAGCAGTTTCCTTACCACCGGAGGTGGCTACACCTTC
TRBJ2-1 TRBV7-3 TRBD1 NA CASSLRSQDRGLNEQFF TGTGCCAGCAGCTTACGGTCCCAGGACAGGGGGCTTAATGAGCAGTTCTTC
TRBJ2-1 TRBV7-3 NA few CASSLLSGRDSSYNEQFF TGTGCCAGCAGCTTATTATCGGGACGAGACAGCTCCTACAATGAGCAGTTCTTC